This TCR beta chain appears in the sequencing data of a study of chemoradiotherapy in HPV16-positive cancers. Over chemoradiotherapy, repertoires were sampled more than once. V was clipped by 3 bases and J by 10 bases; unmatched bases: 3. The CDR3 runs to 14 residues. Germline V gives CDR1 SGDLS, CDR2 YYNGEE. Here immunoSEQ multiplex PCR was the method, and the copy in TCRdb shows in-frame clones only, minus some. The sample holds about 35,000 clones, about nine tenths seen once. This specimen consisted of blood, obtained from a patient who underwent chemoradiotherapy. The V call is TRBV9, the J call TRBJ2-1; TRBD2 agrees at 14 bases. The source is a human donor with HPV-associated anogenital cancer. The chain's CDR3 is CASSGLAGGHEQFF. The DNA of the CDR3 is TGTGCCAGCAGCGGACTAGCGGGGGGGCACGAGCAGTTCTTC. Using reference TRBV9 and TRBJ2-1 for the parts outside the CDR3, the full variable domain is DSGVTQTPKHLITATGQRVTLRCSPRSGDLSVYWYQQSLDQGLQFLIQYYNGEERAKGNILERFSAQQFPDLHSELNLSSLELGDSALYFCASSGLAGGHEQFFGPGTRLTVL.